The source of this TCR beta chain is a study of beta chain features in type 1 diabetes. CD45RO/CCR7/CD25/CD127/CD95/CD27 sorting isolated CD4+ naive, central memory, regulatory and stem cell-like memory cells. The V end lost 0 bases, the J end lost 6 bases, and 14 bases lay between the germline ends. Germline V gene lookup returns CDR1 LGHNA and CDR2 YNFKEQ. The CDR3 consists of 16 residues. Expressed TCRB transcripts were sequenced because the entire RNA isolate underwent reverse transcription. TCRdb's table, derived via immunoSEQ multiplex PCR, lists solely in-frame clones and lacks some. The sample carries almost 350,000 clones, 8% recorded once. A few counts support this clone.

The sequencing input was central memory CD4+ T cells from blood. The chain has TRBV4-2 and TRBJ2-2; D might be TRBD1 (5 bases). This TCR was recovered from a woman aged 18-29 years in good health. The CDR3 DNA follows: TGTGCCAGCAGCCAAGATCTCACCAGGGTTCCCGGGGAGCTGTTTTTT. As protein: CASSQDLTRVPGELFF.